Listed below are T cell receptor beta chains from one sample, sequenced in a study of post-analysis software for immune sequencing data. TCRdb analysed the PCR reads with MiXCR anew, one entry per CDR3 protein. Among a few hundred thousand distinct CDR3 sequences listed, approximately 37% were seen once. Sequencing was done on a sample of blood. The receptor set was obtained from a girl aged 2-10 years with multiple sclerosis. Both conserved end residues are part of each CDR3. A D gene is named only where the DNA matches it firmly. The size field is filled for only some rows; it gives once, few, many or a size class.

>TRBV7-2|few|NA|TRBJ2-5
TGTGCCAGCAGGAGATGGGCGGAAGAGACCCAGTACTTC
CASRRWAEETQYF
>TRBV24-1|NA|NA|TRBJ1-5
TGTGCCACCAGTGATCCCCGGGACATCCAGAGCAATCAGCCCCAGCATTTT
CATSDPRDIQSNQPQHF
>TRBV5-6|few|NA|TRBJ2-7
TGTGCCAGCAGCTTGGCAGGGAAGGGGTACTACGAGCAGTACTTC
CASSLAGKGYYEQYF
>TRBV24-1|NA|NA|TRBJ2-5
TGTGCCACCAAGGCGTTTGATGGGGTTAAAGAGACCCAGTACTTC
CATKAFDGVKETQYF
>TRBV12-5|NA|NA|TRBJ2-3
TGTGCTAGTGGTTTGGCGGACACCCGACTGATCACAGATACGCAGTATTTT
CASGLADTRLITDTQYF
>TRBV7-9|few|NA|TRBJ1-2
TGTGCCAGCAGCAGATCTTATGGCTACACCTTC
CASSRSYGYTF
>TRBV7-9|few|NA|TRBJ2-1
TGTGCCACCCGGGGACTCTCCGGCAGCAATGAGCAGTTCTTC
CATRGLSGSNEQFF
>TRBV28|NA|NA|TRBJ1-5
TGTGCCAGCAGTTCAACAACAGAGAAACTTCATCAGCCCCAGCATTTT
CASSSTTEKLHQPQHF
>TRBV4-3|NA|NA|TRBJ2-7
TGCGCCAGCAGCCAAGGCATAGCGGCCTACGAGCAGTACTTC
CASSQGIAAYEQYF
>TRBV29-1|NA|TRBD1|TRBJ2-2
TGCAGCGCTAGGGACAGGGGGCTGGACGGGGAGCTGTTTTTT
CSARDRGLDGELFF
>TRBV24-1|NA|NA|TRBJ2-3
TGTGCCACCAGTGACCATGACAGATTACCAGATACGCAGTATTTT
CATSDHDRLPDTQYF
>TRBV4-3|NA|NA|TRBJ2-1
TGCGCCAGCAGCCTTCGAGTCGGGGGGCGCTTTCTCGAGCAGTTCTTC
CASSLRVGGRFLEQFF
>TRBV11-2|NA|NA|TRBJ1-1
TGTGCCAGCAGCTTAGTTGCTGGGACCTATCTCGCGAACACTGAAGCTTTCTTT
CASSLVAGTYLANTEAFF
>TRBV12-3/TRBV12-4|NA|TRBD2|TRBJ2-1
TGTGCCAGCAGCAAGGGACTAGTATCCTACAATGAGCAGTTCTTC
CASSKGLVSYNEQFF
>TRBV12-3/TRBV12-4|NA|NA|TRBJ2-7
TGTGCCAGCAGTTCCCGACGGGACGGGGTAACCTACGAGCAGTACTTC
CASSSRRDGVTYEQYF
>TRBV7-6|NA|NA|TRBJ2-3
TGTGCCAGCAGCGATGGAGTCGCTAGCACAGATACGCAGTATTTT
CASSDGVASTDTQYF
>TRBV2|NA|TRBD1|TRBJ2-3
TGTGCCAGCTACCTTCCGGGACAGAGGGCAGATACGCAGTATTTT
CASYLPGQRADTQYF